These 13 T cell receptor beta chains originate from one sample sequenced in a study of regulatory T cells in long-lasting Graves disease. Libraries of TCR beta came from iRepertoire HTBI primers plus Arm-PCR of CDR3 regions. TCRdb re-called the multiplex PCR reads with MiXCR, one entry per CDR3 protein. The sample includes about 460,000 distinct CDR3 sequences, 14% of them seen just once. Stated time point: newly diagnosed GD, antithyroid drugs for less than 3 months. The TCR library was prepared using RNA isolated from PBMCs. In addition, the sample was reused for a study of T cells in Graves' hyperthyroidism and ophthalmopathy.

Sequences were derived from peripheral blood mononuclear cells (PBMCs), sampled at new diagnosis, from a patient treated with antithyroid drugs. The receptors here all came from a woman aged 45-59 years with Graves disease.

This clonotype was detected many times. This chain links TRBV2 with TRBJ2-3; D unresolved. The V and J ends lost 6 bases and 4 bases respectively, with 8 bases between them. This CDR3 comprises 12 residues. Germline lookup yields CDR1 SNHLY and CDR2 FYNNEI. In nucleotides, the CDR3 is TGTGCCAGCAGGGGTGGGGCAGATACGCAGTATTTT. The encoded protein is CASRGGADTQYF.

This clonotype was detected a few times. The chain uses TRBV28 and TRBJ2-2; 7 bases line up with TRBD1. The germline CDR1 and CDR2 sequences are MDHEN and SYDVKM. The CDR3 totals 15 residues. V shed 3 bases, J shed 4 bases, and the junction held 5 bases outside the gene matches. CDR3 DNA sequence: TGTGCCAGCAGTTTCACGTCAGGGGGCACCGGGGAGCTGTTTTTT. Translating it yields CASSFTSGGTGELFF. Full variable domain (outside the CDR3, taken from reference TRBV28 and TRBJ2-2): DVKVTQSSRYLVKRTGEKVFLECVQDMDHENMFWYRQDPGLGLRLIYFSYDVKMKEKGDIPEGYSVSREKKERFSLILESASTNQTSMYLCASSFTSGGTGELFFGEGSRLTVL.

This clonotype was counted at least ten times. The chain recombines TRBV28 with TRBJ1-1, with 8 bases that match TRBD1. Looked up from germline, CDR1 is MDHEN and CDR2 is SYDVKM. This CDR3 has 16 amino acids. The V gene end was trimmed by 5 bases and the J gene end by 8 bases; junction bases not matched to a gene: 16. For the CDR3, the DNA is TGTGCCAGCAGTCGGGCAACCAGGGGGCGTGCGGCCGAAGCTTTCTTT. Protein: CASSRATRGRAAEAFF.

This clonotype has ten or more counts. The J gene is TRBJ1-5, the V gene TRBV12-3 or TRBV12-4, with D possibly TRBD1 on 5 matching bases. V was clipped by 8 bases and J by 5 bases, with 22 bases between them. The CDR3 is 16 residues long. CDR3 DNA sequence: TGTGCCAGCTCTCCCCAATCCAGGGAATGGGATCAGCCCCAGCATTTT. As protein: CASSPQSREWDQPQHF.

This clonotype was found many times. The gene calls are TRBV28 and TRBJ2-2, with TRBD2 matching 8 bases. V shed 5 bases and J 3 bases; nucleotides not matched to a gene: 5. This CDR3 region has 15 residues. The germline CDR1 and CDR2 sequences are MDHEN and SYDVKM. The CDR3 nucleotides are TGTGCCAGCAGTACTAGCGGAGCAGACACCGGGGAGCTGTTTTTT. Its protein product is CASSTSGADTGELFF.

This clonotype was found a few times. Sequence at one end of the junction differs from germline and may be a read error. The rearrangement links TRBV6-1 to TRBJ2-3; 8 positions match TRBD2. This CDR3 has 18 residues. The germline V gene encodes CDR1 MNHNS and CDR2 SASEGT. The CDR3 here is CAISESWGPSGFPDTQYF. In DNA, the CDR3 is TGTGCCATCAGTGAGTCATGGGGTCCTAGCGGGTTCCCAGATACGCAGTATTTT.

This clonotype was observed many times. The rearrangement links TRBV6-1 to TRBJ1-2, with D perhaps matching TRBD1 (5 bases). The CDR3 runs 13 residues. Trimming removed 1 base from V and 2 bases from J, with 5 bases in between. Germline V gene sequence: CDR1 MNHNS, CDR2 SASEGT. CDR3 in amino acids: CASSEEGNYGYTF. CDR3 bases: TGTGCCAGCAGTGAAGAGGGGAACTATGGCTACACCTTC.

In this sample, this clonotype turned up many times. The CDR3 DNA is TGCGCCAGCAGCCATGAAACAGGGGGCGAAAGTGCCGAGCAGTACTTC. Its translation: CASSHETGGESAEQYF. The V call is TRBV4-1, the J call TRBJ2-7; 9 positions agree with TRBD1. Germline V lookup: CDR1 MGHRA, CDR2 YSYEKL. This CDR3 region has 16 residues. V was pared by 3 bases and J by 6 bases, with 12 bases of the junction left unmatched.

This clonotype was seen ten or more times. The rearrangement links TRBV3-1 to TRBJ1-5; D gene uncertain. Germline loops: CDR1 LGHDT, CDR2 YNNKEL (reference sequence). This CDR3 has 15 amino acids. Trimming took off 1 base at V and 0 bases at J, with 7 bases between the two ends. The CDR3 DNA is TGTGCCAGCAGCCAAGTTCCCAATAGCAATCAGCCCCAGCATTTT. Translated: CASSQVPNSNQPQHF.

This chain uses TRBV20-1 with TRBJ2-2; D is ambiguous. This CDR3 has 16 residues. The V gene lost 1 base and the J gene lost 5 bases, with 17 bases spanning the gap. Germline V lookup: CDR1 DFQATT, CDR2 SNEGSKA (reference sequence). CDR3 sequence: CSARGAQAGNTGELFF. CDR3 DNA: TGCAGTGCTAGAGGGGCTCAGGCAGGAAATACCGGGGAGCTGTTTTTT.

This clonotype was observed a handful of times. In DNA, the CDR3 is TGTGCCAGCAGTGAAGCCCTCCGTTTCGGACTCAATCAGCCCCAGCATTTT. It yields the protein CASSEALRFGLNQPQHF. The chain joins TRBV6-1 to TRBJ1-5; D uncertain. The CDR3 sequence is 17 residues long. Trimming left V 0 bases short and J 3 bases short, with 15 bases between. Germline CDR1 and CDR2: MNHNS and SASEGT.

This clonotype was recorded many times. J is TRBJ2-7 and V is TRBV3-1; 8 bases map to TRBD2. The trim removed 1 base at V and 4 bases at J, leaving 9 bases unmatched. This CDR3 is built from 16 residues. Germline CDR1 LGHDT, CDR2 YNNKEL (reference sequence). The CDR3 coding sequence is TGTGCCAGCAGCCAAGCTGTTCAGCGGGAGTGGTACGAGCAGTACTTC. Its protein product is CASSQAVQREWYEQYF.

To note about this clonotype: This may be a read error: a much more frequent sequence differs by one nucleotide. V gene TRBV7-9 combines with J gene TRBJ2-7, with D possibly TRBD2 on 5 matching bases. The CDR3 sequence is 14 residues long. Germline assignment: CDR1 SEHNR and CDR2 FQNEAQ (reference sequence). CDR3 DNA: TGTGCCTGCAGCTGGGCCGGGGACTCCTACGAGCAGTACTTC. Amino acids: CACSWAGDSYEQYF.